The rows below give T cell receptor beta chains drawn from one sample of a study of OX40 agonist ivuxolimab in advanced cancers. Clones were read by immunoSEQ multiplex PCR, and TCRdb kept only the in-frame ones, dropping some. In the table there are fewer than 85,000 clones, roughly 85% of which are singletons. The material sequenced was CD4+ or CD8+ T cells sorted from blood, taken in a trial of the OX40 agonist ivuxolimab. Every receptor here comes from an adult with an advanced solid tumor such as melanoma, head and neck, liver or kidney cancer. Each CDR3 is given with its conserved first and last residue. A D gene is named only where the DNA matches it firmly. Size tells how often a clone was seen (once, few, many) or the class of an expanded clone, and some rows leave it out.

CASSVAGRGVETQYF TGTGCCAGCAGCGTAGCGGGTAGGGGCGTTGAGACCCAGTACTTC TRBV9 . TRBJ2-5 .
CASSFHLGGGYNEQFF TGCGCCAGCAGCTTCCATCTCGGCGGGGGCTACAATGAGCAGTTCTTC TRBV5-1 . TRBJ2-1 TRBD2
CAWSVPGIRSGANVLTF TGTGCCTGGAGTGTACCCGGCATTCGCTCTGGGGCCAACGTCCTGACTTTC TRBV30 once TRBJ2-6 .
CASSYGGNTIYF TGTGCCAGCAGTTACGGTGGAAACACCATATATTTT TRBV6-5 once TRBJ1-3 .
CASRPNREAGELFF TGTGCCAGCAGGCCTAACAGGGAAGCCGGGGAGCTGTTTTTT TRBV2 . TRBJ2-2 .
CASRARRLAGGKSTDTQYF TGTGCCAGCCGGGCTCGAAGACTAGCGGGGGGCAAAAGCACAGATACGCAGTATTTT TRBV28 . TRBJ2-3 TRBD2
CASSPAPENEQFF TGTGCCAGCAGCCCCGCGCCAGAGAATGAGCAGTTCTTC TRBV11-2 . TRBJ2-1 .
CASSLEAGGSTDTQYF TGTGCCAGCAGCTTGGAAGCGGGGGGAAGCACAGATACGCAGTATTTT TRBV5-4 . TRBJ2-3 TRBD2
CASRQTTGELFF TGTGCCAGCAGGCAAACCACCGGGGAGCTGTTTTTT TRBV6-5 once TRBJ2-2 .
CASRYRSTFYGYTF TGTGCCAGCAGGTACAGGTCAACCTTCTATGGCTACACCTTC TRBV28 . TRBJ1-2 .
CASSLRTGDQETQYF TGTGCCAGCAGCTTAAGAACAGGGGACCAAGAGACCCAGTACTTC TRBV7-8 . TRBJ2-5 TRBD1
CATTPGRDYGYTF TGTGCCACCACCCCGGGGAGGGACTATGGCTACACCTTC TRBV15 . TRBJ1-2 .
CARLSGTEKAFF TGTGCCAGACTATCCGGGACAGAGAAAGCTTTCTTT TRBV30 . TRBJ1-1 TRBD1
CASSLAVRNTEAFF TGTGCCAGCAGCTTGGCAGTGAGGAACACTGAAGCTTTCTTT TRBV7-8 . TRBJ1-1 .
CASSFARTNVGTF TGTGCCAGCAGTTTCGCGAGGACGAACGTCGGGACCTTC TRBV28 few TRBJ1-2 .
CASSWSGTNSPLHF TGTGCCAGCAGCTGGTCGGGTACGAATTCACCCCTCCACTTT TRBV5-4 . TRBJ1-6 .
CASSLVESYIQPQHF TGTGCCAGCAGCTTAGTTGAGTCTTATATTCAGCCCCAGCATTTT TRBV7-8 . TRBJ1-5 .
CASSADMGYSPLHF TGTGCCAGCAGTGCCGACATGGGTTATTCACCCCTCCACTTT TRBV2 . TRBJ1-6 .
CASKGQGGNNQPQHF TGTGCCAGCAAGGGACAGGGGGGAAACAATCAGCCCCAGCATTTT TRBV28 . TRBJ1-5 TRBD1
CASSDSGGDETQYF TGCGCCAGCAGCGATAGCGGGGGGGACGAGACCCAGTACTTC TRBV5-1 . TRBJ2-5 TRBD2
CASSPEGSRGYTF TGTGCCAGTAGTCCAGAGGGGTCCAGGGGCTACACCTTC TRBV19 few TRBJ1-2 .
CASSHQQGRGNTIYF TGCGCCAGCAGCCATCAACAGGGTCGCGGAAACACCATATATTTT TRBV4-3 . TRBJ1-3 .
CASSTRDRNQPQHF TGTGCCAGCAGCACCAGGGATCGCAATCAGCCCCAGCATTTT TRBV28 . TRBJ1-5 .
CASTPPRGSPLHF TGTGCCAGCACCCCCCCTCGAGGCTCACCCCTCCACTTT TRBV6-5 . TRBJ1-6 .
CASSAVDRDGNTIYF TGTGCCAGCAGCGCGGTTGACAGGGATGGAAACACCATATATTTT TRBV5-5 . TRBJ1-3 TRBD1
CASSTLARGGRGEQFF TGTGCCAGTAGTACCTTAGCGCGGGGGGGCCGTGGTGAGCAGTTCTTC TRBV19 few TRBJ2-1 TRBD2
CSVEGSSSYEQYF TGCAGCGTTGAAGGCAGCAGCTCCTACGAGCAGTACTTC TRBV29-1 few TRBJ2-7 .
CSVYIRAVSLSTDTQYF TGCAGCGTCTACATCCGGGCCGTCTCCCTTAGCACAGATACGCAGTATTTT TRBV29-1 . TRBJ2-3 .
CASSSSGTKVYF TGTGCCAGCAGCTCCTCCGGGACTAAGGTATATTTT TRBV7-6 . TRBJ2-3 TRBD2
CASSRGGGTDTQYF TGCGCCAGCAGCAGAGGAGGGGGGACAGATACGCAGTATTTT TRBV5-1 . TRBJ2-3 .
CASSQDPGRGRADTQYF TGCGCCAGCAGCCAAGACCCGGGCAGGGGGCGCGCAGATACGCAGTATTTT TRBV4-1 . TRBJ2-3 TRBD1
CASSPPSGVYNEQFF TGTGCCAGCTCACCACCAAGCGGGGTTTACAATGAGCAGTTCTTC TRBV18 . TRBJ2-1 TRBD2
CASSGTYLREQYF TGTGCCAGCAGTGGGACATACCTTAGGGAGCAGTACTTC TRBV2 . TRBJ2-7 .
CASSLGDGTYEQYF TGTGCCAGCAGTTTGGGGGACGGAACCTACGAGCAGTACTTC TRBV6-5 . TRBJ2-7 .
CASSLRPSGNPNTEAFF TGTGCCAGCAGCCTAAGACCATCCGGGAATCCGAACACTGAAGCTTTCTTT TRBV7-3 once TRBJ1-1 .
CASSPYREVSGNTIYF TGTGCCAGCTCACCATACAGAGAAGTCTCTGGAAACACCATATATTTT TRBV18 few TRBJ1-3 .
CVRSLARLAGGPGELFF TGTGTCAGAAGCTTAGCGCGACTAGCGGGGGGGCCCGGGGAGCTGTTTTTT TRBV7-5 few TRBJ2-2 .
CASSVEAVSTDTQYF TGTGCCAGCAGCGTAGAGGCGGTAAGCACAGATACGCAGTATTTT TRBV9 . TRBJ2-3 .
CASRRRTGLGGTEAFF TGTGCCAGCAGACGCAGGACAGGGCTCGGTGGCACTGAAGCTTTCTTT TRBV2 few TRBJ1-1 TRBD1
CASSLMTVRQFF TGTGCCAGCAGCTTAATGACCGTCAGGCAGTTCTTC TRBV7-2 once TRBJ2-1 .
CASSLTGEETQYF TGTGCCAGCAGCTTGACAGGGGAAGAGACCCAGTACTTC TRBV11-2 . TRBJ2-5 TRBD1
CASSPTGLQETQYF TGTGCCAGCAGCCCGACTGGGCTCCAAGAGACCCAGTACTTC TRBV28 . TRBJ2-5 .
CASSQEGWGPGYTF TGCGCCAGCAGCCAAGAGGGGTGGGGGCCTGGCTACACCTTC TRBV4-1 . TRBJ1-2 .
CASSLGDRSEQYF TGTGCCAGCAGCTTAGGGGACAGGTCCGAGCAGTACTTC TRBV11-3 . TRBJ2-7 TRBD1
CASSLGQRGGVDTQYF TGTGCCAGCAGCTTAGGGCAGCGGGGGGGCGTGGATACGCAGTATTTT TRBV7-3 . TRBJ2-3 TRBD2
CASSIRVANVLTF TGTGCCAGTAGTATAAGGGTAGCCAACGTCCTGACTTTC TRBV19 . TRBJ2-6 .
CASRMTGWDTQYF TGTGCCAGCAGGATGACAGGGTGGGATACGCAGTATTTT TRBV2 . TRBJ2-3 TRBD1
CASSERAVYGYTF TGTGCCAGCAGTGAACGGGCAGTCTATGGCTACACCTTC TRBV6-1 . TRBJ1-2 .
CAWSEGQGQHF TGTGCCTGGAGTGAGGGGCAGGGTCAGCATTTT TRBV30 . TRBJ1-5 .
CASSDSQRGGLNEQFF TGTGCCAGCAGTGACTCCCAGCGGGGGGGCTTAAATGAGCAGTTCTTC TRBV6-4 . TRBJ2-1 TRBD2
CASSPGTANQPQHF TGTGCCAGTAGTCCCGGGACGGCCAATCAGCCCCAGCATTTT TRBV19 . TRBJ1-5 .
CASSPFLTGEKLFF TGCGCCAGCAGCCCTTTCCTCACAGGTGAAAAACTGTTTTTT TRBV4-3 . TRBJ1-4 .
CASSLSQGIRGYTF TGTGCCAGCAGCTTATCCCAGGGGATACGCGGCTACACCTTC TRBV7-2 . TRBJ1-2 .
CASSRMAGGPDTQYF TGTGCCAGCAGCAGAATGGCAGGGGGCCCAGATACGCAGTATTTT TRBV7-6 . TRBJ2-3 TRBD1
CASTVRFGGNTIYF TGTGCCAGCACCGTGAGGTTTGGAGGAAACACCATATATTTT TRBV2 . TRBJ1-3 .